What follows are 12 T cell receptor beta chains derived from one specimen sequenced in a study of T cell responses to AZD1222 COVID-19 vaccine. TCRdb keeps only in-frame clones here, not all; method: immunoSEQ multiplex PCR. The table shows 70,000 to 95,000 clones, with about 88% occurring only once. The source material was peripheral blood, sampled on day 0 of AZD1222 vaccination. The receptor source for this set is an adult in good health.

This chain uses TRBV5-1 with TRBJ1-1; 7 nucleotides align to TRBD1. Germline V gives CDR1 SGHRS, CDR2 YFSETQ. The V and J ends lost 4 bases and 0 bases, in that order; junction bases with no gene match: 9. There are 16 residues in the CDR3. This CDR3 is CASSPEQGLLNTEAFF. The CDR3 DNA sequence: TGCGCCAGCAGCCCGGAACAGGGGTTGTTGAACACTGAAGCTTTCTTT.

The V and J genes are TRBV7-3 and TRBJ1-6; D is perhaps TRBD1 (5 bases). The CDR3 has 14 amino acids. Between the trimmed V and J ends, which lost 5 bases and 9 bases, there was a span of 14 bases. CDR1 SGHTA and CDR2 FQGTGA come from the germline V gene. The CDR3 loop reads CASSIGGVGSPLHF. The DNA of the CDR3 is TGTGCCAGCAGCATCGGAGGGGTTGGTTCACCCCTCCACTTT.

The gene calls are TRBV2 and TRBJ2-3; 10 bases line up with TRBD1. CDR1 and CDR2 (germline): SNHLY, FYNNEI. The CDR3 length is 15 residues. The ends lost 6 bases at V and 1 base at J; junction bases unmatched: 4. DNA of the CDR3: TGTGCCAGCAGGACAGGGGGCTTGGGCACAGATACGCAGTATTTT. Encoded protein: CASRTGGLGTDTQYF.

Turning to this clone: Other DNA variants within this sample encode the same CDR3. The J gene is TRBJ2-7, the V gene TRBV2; the D is unclear. CDR3 length equals 11 residues. Germline V gene data show CDR1 as SNHLY and CDR2 as FYNNEI. The V and J ends lost 1 base and 7 bases respectively, with 5 bases between them. The CDR3 coding sequence is TGTGCCAGCAGTGAAGAGGATGAGCAGTACTTC. The encoded protein is CASSEEDEQYF.

This chain uses TRBV5-1 with TRBJ2-6; 8 bases fit TRBD2. This CDR3 region has 18 residues. CDR1 and CDR2 from the germline V gene are SGHRS and YFSETQ. The V and J ends lost 4 bases and 0 bases, in that order; junction bases with no gene match: 9. Here the CDR3 reads CASSALAGQSSGANVLTF. CDR3 coding DNA: TGCGCCAGCAGCGCCCTAGCGGGTCAGAGCTCTGGGGCCAACGTCCTGACTTTC.

The gene calls are TRBV10-1 and TRBJ2-7, with D tentatively TRBD1 or TRBD2 (5 bases each). Germline lookup yields CDR1 WNHNN and CDR2 SYGVQD (reference sequence). Trimming shortened V by 0 bases and J by 1 base, and 7 bases separated the two germline ends. The CDR3 is made up of 14 amino acids. This CDR3 is CASSESGVSYEQYF. CDR3 nucleotide sequence: TGCGCCAGCAGTGAGTCGGGGGTTTCCTACGAGCAGTACTTC.

The V call is TRBV2, the J call TRBJ1-2; D might be TRBD1 (5 bases). V lost 6 bases and J lost 4, with 12 bases in between. The length of the CDR3 is 13 residues. Germline V CDR1 and CDR2: SNHLY, FYNNEI. CDR3 nucleotide sequence: TGTGCCAGCAGAGCAGGGCGAATCTATGGCTACACCTTC. This translates into CASRAGRIYGYTF.

The chain couples TRBV1 to TRBJ2-5; whether TRBD2, the table's D call, matches the DNA was not checked. TRBV1 is tagged as a pseudogene. This CDR3 has 17 amino acids. The CDR3 DNA sequence: TGCACCAGCAGCCAAAGCCTGCGGGGGGGCGACCAAGAGACCCAGTACTTC. This sequence encodes CTSSQSLRGGDQETQYF.

CDR3 coding DNA: TGTGCCAGCAGCCAGGCATATAGCAATCAGCCCCAGCATTTT. Translated: CASSQAYSNQPQHF. The V and J genes are TRBV3-1 (or the pseudogene TRBV3-2) and TRBJ1-5; D remains ambiguous. This CDR3 region has 14 residues. Trimming left V 3 bases short and J 0 bases short, with 6 bases between. Germline assignment: CDR1 LGHDT and CDR2 YNNKEL (reference sequence).

V usage is TRBV7-6 and J usage is TRBJ2-1; 9 nucleotides align to TRBD2. The CDR3 sequence is 16 residues long. V lost 5 bases to trimming and J lost 9 bases; unmatched junction nucleotides: 14. CDR1 is SGHVS and CDR2 is FNYEAQ in the germline V gene. This CDR3 is CASSLVQREAMGEQFF. The CDR3 coding sequence is TGTGCCAGCAGCCTCGTTCAGCGGGAGGCCATGGGTGAGCAGTTCTTC.

This clone was seen once. The chain combines TRBV27 with TRBJ2-3, with D unresolved. The V end was cut by 3 bases, the J end by 6 bases, with 10 bases between. The CDR3 has 13 amino acids. Per the germline V gene, CDR1 is MNHEY and CDR2 is SMNVEV (reference sequence). The CDR3 is CASSFGPSDTQYF. Written as DNA, the CDR3 is TGTGCCAGCAGTTTCGGGCCATCCGATACGCAGTATTTT.

The rearrangement links TRBV12-3 or TRBV12-4 to TRBJ1-2, with D maybe TRBD1 (5 bases). V lost 1 base and J 7 bases, leaving 10 bases between the germline ends. The CDR3 consists of 13 residues. The CDR3 nucleotides are TGTGCCAGCAGTTTAGACTGGGGGACTGGCTACACCTTC. Protein product: CASSLDWGTGYTF.